Below are 7 T cell receptor beta chains sequenced from a single sample in a study of naive and memory T cell subsets. Adult healthy volunteers gave 2.5 ml peripheral blood for whole-blood RNA. Reverse transcription of blood and skin TCR RNA was primed at alpha and beta constant regions. Each CDR3 protein is one row after TCRdb ran MiXCR on the 5' RACE reads. Of tens of thousands of distinct CDR3 sequences detected, approximately 24% appear once; the ten largest clones hold around 2%. The receptor set was obtained from a female donor in good health.

This clonotype was picked up many times. The J gene is TRBJ1-2, the V gene TRBV29-1; unclear D gene. CDR1 is SQVTM, CDR2 ANQGSEA, per germline. V shed 3 bases and J shed 9 bases, with 14 bases lying between them. CDR3 length: 12 amino acids. The CDR3 nucleotides read TGCAGCGTTGAGGACCGACGGGTCAGCTACACCTTC. Amino acid sequence: CSVEDRRVSYTF.

This clonotype was observed a few times. The rearrangement links TRBV20-1 to TRBJ1-5; D not certain. Per the germline V gene, CDR1 is DFQATT and CDR2 is SNEGSKA (reference sequence). The CDR3 sequence is 13 residues long. V was pared by 3 bases and J by 0 bases, with 6 bases between. The CDR3 coding sequence is TGCAGTGCTAGCTCGGATAGCAATCAGCCCCAGCATTTT. Protein product: CSASSDSNQPQHF.

This clonotype appeared a few times. This chain links TRBV6-5 with TRBJ2-7; 7 positions match TRBD1. V shed 2 bases and J 0 bases; nucleotides not matched to a gene: 7. Germline loops: CDR1 MNHEY, CDR2 SVGAGI. The CDR3 extends over 16 amino acids. CDR3 sequence: CASSYAKGQSSYEQYF. CDR3 nucleotides: TGTGCCAGCAGTTACGCAAAGGGACAGAGCTCCTACGAGCAGTACTTC.

J is TRBJ1-2 and V is TRBV20-1; no firm D call. CDR3 length: 12 amino acids. In germline, CDR1 is DFQATT, CDR2 SNEGSKA (reference sequence). Trimming left V 4 bases short and J 2 bases short, with 8 bases between. CDR3: CSATGANYGYTF. In nucleotides, the CDR3 is TGCAGTGCTACGGGAGCGAACTATGGCTACACCTTC.

A few counts support this clonotype. The chain couples TRBV20-1 to TRBJ2-5; D gene ambiguous. Germline loops: CDR1 DFQATT, CDR2 SNEGSKA (reference sequence). Trimming took 5 bases from V and 4 from J, leaving 14 bases between them. The CDR3 spans 13 residues. In nucleotides, the CDR3 is TGCAGTGCTGAACTCCTGTTGGGAGAGACCCAGTACTTC. It translates to CSAELLLGETQYF.

V is TRBV6-5 and J is TRBJ2-1; TRBD2 might be the D (6 bases). CDR1 is MNHEY, CDR2 SVGAGI, per germline. The CDR3 runs 13 residues. Trimming shortened V by 6 bases and J by 4 bases, and 10 bases separated the two germline ends. The CDR3 nucleotides read TGTGCCAGCAGGCCACTAGCTTACAATGAGCAGTTCTTC. Its translation: CASRPLAYNEQFF.

This clonotype is deemed medium-sized. The rearrangement uses TRBV30 and TRBJ2-7, with 8 bases aligning to TRBD1. With V trimmed by 2 bases and J by 2 bases, 8 bases remained unmatched. This CDR3 region has 15 residues. The germline gives CDR1 GTSNPN, CDR2 SVGIG (reference sequence). CDR3 coding DNA: TGTGCCTGGAGTTTAGGGACAGGTGGAACCTACGAGCAGTACTTC. It codes for CAWSLGTGGTYEQYF.